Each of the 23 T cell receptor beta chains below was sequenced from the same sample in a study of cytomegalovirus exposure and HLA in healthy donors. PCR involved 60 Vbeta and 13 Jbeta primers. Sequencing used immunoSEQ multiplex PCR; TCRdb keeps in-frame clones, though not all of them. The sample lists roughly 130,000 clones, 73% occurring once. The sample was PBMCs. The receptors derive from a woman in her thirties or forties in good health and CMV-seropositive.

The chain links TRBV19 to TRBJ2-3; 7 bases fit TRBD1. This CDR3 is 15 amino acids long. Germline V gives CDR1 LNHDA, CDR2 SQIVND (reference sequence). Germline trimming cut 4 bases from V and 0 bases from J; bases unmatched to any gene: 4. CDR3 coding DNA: TGTGCCAGTAGTACGGACAGGCCTAGCACAGATACGCAGTATTTT. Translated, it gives CASSTDRPSTDTQYF.

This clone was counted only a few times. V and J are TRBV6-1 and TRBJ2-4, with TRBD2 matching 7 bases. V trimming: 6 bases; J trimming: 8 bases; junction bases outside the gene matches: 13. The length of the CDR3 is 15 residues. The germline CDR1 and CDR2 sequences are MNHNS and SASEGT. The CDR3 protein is CASRDYVGEGHIQYF. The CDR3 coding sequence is TGTGCCAGCAGGGATTATGTAGGGGAGGGGCACATTCAGTACTTC.

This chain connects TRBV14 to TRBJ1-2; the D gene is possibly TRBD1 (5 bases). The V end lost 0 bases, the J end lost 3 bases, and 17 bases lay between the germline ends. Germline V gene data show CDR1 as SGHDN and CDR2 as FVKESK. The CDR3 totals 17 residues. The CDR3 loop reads CASSQEPGKNAHYGYTF. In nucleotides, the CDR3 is TGTGCCAGCAGCCAAGAACCAGGGAAGAACGCTCACTATGGCTACACCTTC.

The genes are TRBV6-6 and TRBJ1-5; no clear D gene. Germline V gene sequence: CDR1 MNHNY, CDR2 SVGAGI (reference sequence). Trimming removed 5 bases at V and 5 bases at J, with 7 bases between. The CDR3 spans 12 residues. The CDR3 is CASSISDQPQHF. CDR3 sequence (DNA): TGTGCCAGCAGTATCTCAGATCAGCCCCAGCATTTT.

The CDR3 spells CASSQDVGNRPQHF. The CDR3, as DNA: TGCGCCAGCAGCCAAGATGTCGGGAATAGGCCCCAGCATTTT. The V and J genes are TRBV4-1 and TRBJ1-5; no reliable D call. The germline gives CDR1 MGHRA, CDR2 YSYEKL. The CDR3 covers 14 residues. The V end lost 0 bases, the J end lost 9 bases, and 12 bases lay between the germline ends.

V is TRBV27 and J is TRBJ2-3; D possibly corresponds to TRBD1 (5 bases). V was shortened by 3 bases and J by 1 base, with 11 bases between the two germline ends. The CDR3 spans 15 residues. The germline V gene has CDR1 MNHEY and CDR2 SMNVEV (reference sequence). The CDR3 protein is CASSLSRAGTDTQYF. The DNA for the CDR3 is TGTGCCAGCAGTTTGTCCAGGGCGGGCACAGATACGCAGTATTTT.

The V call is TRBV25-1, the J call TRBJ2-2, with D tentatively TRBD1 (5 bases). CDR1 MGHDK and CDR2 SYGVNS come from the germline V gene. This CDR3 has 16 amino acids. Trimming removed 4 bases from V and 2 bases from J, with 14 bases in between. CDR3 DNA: TGTGCCAGCAGTGGATATGACAGATCTAACACCGGGGAGCTGTTTTTT. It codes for CASSGYDRSNTGELFF. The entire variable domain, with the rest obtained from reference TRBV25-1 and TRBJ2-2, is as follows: EADIYQTPRYLVIGTGKKITLECSQTMGHDKMYWYQQDPGMELHLIHYSYGVNSTEKGDLSSESTVSRIRTEHFPLTLESARPSHTSQYLCASSGYDRSNTGELFFGEGSRLTVL.

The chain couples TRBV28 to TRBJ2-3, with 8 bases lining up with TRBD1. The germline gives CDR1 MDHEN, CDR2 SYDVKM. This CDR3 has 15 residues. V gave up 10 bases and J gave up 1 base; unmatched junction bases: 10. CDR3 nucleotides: TGTGCCACCCATACCAGGGGGCGCGGCACAGATACGCAGTATTTT. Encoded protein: CATHTRGRGTDTQYF.

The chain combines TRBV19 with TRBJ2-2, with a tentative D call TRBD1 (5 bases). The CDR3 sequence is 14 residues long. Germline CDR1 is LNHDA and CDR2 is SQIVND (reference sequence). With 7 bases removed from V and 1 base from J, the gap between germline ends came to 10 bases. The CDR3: CASTLGQNTGELFF. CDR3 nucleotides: TGTGCCAGTACCCTCGGACAGAACACCGGGGAGCTGTTTTTT.

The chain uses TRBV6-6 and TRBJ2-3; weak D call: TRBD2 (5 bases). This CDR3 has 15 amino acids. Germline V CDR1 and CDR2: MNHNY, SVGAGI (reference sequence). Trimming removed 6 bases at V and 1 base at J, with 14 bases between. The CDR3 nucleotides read TGTGCCAGCAGCGAGGGCGGTTCTGGCACAGATACGCAGTATTTT. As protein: CASSEGGSGTDTQYF.

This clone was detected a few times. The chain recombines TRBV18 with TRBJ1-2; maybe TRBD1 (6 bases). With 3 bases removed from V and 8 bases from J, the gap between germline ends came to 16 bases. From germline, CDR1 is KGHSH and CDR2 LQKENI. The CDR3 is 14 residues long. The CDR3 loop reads CASSPDSATGGYTF. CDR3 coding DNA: TGTGCCAGCTCACCGGACAGCGCGACGGGGGGCTACACCTTC.

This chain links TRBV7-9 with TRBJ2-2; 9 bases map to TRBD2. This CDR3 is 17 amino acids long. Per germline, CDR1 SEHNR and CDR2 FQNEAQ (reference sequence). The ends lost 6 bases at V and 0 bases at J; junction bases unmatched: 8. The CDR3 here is CASRAIAGASNTGELFF. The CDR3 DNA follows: TGTGCCAGCAGGGCCATAGCGGGGGCCTCGAACACCGGGGAGCTGTTTTTT.

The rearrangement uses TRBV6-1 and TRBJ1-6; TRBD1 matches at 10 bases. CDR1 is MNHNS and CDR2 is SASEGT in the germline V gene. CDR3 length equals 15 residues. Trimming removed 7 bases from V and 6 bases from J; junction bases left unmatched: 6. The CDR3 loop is CASMWDRGINSPLHF. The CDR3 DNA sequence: TGTGCCAGCATGTGGGACAGGGGAATTAATTCACCCCTCCACTTT.

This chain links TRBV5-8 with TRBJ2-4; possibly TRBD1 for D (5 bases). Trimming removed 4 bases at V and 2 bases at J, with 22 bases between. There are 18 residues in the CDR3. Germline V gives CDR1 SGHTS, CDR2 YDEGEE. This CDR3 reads CASSLPHEAQGSKNIQYF. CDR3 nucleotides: TGTGCCAGCAGCCTACCGCATGAAGCCCAGGGATCCAAAAACATTCAGTACTTC.

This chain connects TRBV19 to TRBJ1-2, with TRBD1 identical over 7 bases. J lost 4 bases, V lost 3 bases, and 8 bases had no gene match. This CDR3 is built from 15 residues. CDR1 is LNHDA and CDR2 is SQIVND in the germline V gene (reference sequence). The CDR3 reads CASSMSGGLIYGYTF. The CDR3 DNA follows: TGTGCCAGTAGTATGTCAGGGGGTCTTATCTATGGCTACACCTTC.

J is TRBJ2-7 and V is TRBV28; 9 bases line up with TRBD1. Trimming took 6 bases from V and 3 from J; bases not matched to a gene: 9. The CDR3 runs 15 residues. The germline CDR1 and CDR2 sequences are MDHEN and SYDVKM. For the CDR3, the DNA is TGTGCCAGCAGCCTGTCCGCGACAGGGGGCTACGAGCAGTACTTC. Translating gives CASSLSATGGYEQYF. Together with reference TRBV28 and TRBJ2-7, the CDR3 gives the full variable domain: DVKVTQSSRYLVKRTGEKVFLECVQDMDHENMFWYRQDPGLGLRLIYFSYDVKMKEKGDIPEGYSVSREKKERFSLILESASTNQTSMYLCASSLSATGGYEQYFGPGTRLTVT.

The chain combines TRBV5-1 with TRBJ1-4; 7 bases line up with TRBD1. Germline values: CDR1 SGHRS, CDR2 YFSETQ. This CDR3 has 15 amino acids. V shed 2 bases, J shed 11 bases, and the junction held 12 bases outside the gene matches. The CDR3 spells CASSLLSGGGGKLFF. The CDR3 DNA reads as TGCGCCAGCAGCTTACTTTCAGGGGGAGGTGGGAAACTGTTTTTT.

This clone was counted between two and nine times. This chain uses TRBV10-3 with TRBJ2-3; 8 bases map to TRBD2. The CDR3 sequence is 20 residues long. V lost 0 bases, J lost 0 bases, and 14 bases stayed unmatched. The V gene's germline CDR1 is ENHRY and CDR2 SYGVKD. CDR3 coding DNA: TGTGCCATCAGTGAGTCTATCCTAGCGGGTCGGGACAAAAGCACAGATACGCAGTATTTT. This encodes CAISESILAGRDKSTDTQYF.

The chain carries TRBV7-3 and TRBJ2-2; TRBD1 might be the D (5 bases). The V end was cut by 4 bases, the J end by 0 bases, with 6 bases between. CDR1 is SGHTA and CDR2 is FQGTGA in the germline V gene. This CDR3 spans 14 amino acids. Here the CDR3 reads CASSSGSNTGELFF. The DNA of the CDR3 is TGTGCCAGCAGCTCAGGGTCGAACACCGGGGAGCTGTTTTTT. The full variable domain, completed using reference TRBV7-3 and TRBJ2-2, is GAGVSQTPSNKVTEKGKYVELRCDPISGHTALYWYRQSLGQGPEFLIYFQGTGAADDSGLPNDRFFAVRPEGSVSTLKIQRTERGDSAVYLCASSSGSNTGELFFGEGSRLTVL.

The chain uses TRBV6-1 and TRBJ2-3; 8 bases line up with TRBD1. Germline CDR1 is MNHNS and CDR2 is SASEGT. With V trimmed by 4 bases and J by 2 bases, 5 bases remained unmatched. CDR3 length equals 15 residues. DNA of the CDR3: TGTGCCAGCAGTGGTAGGACAGGGATCACAGATACGCAGTATTTT. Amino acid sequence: CASSGRTGITDTQYF.

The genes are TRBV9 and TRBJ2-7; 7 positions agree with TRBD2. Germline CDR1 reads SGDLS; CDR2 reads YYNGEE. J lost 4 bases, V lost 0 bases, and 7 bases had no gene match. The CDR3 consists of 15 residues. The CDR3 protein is CASSVALGGGYEQYF. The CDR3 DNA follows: TGTGCCAGCAGCGTAGCCCTGGGCGGGGGATACGAGCAGTACTTC.

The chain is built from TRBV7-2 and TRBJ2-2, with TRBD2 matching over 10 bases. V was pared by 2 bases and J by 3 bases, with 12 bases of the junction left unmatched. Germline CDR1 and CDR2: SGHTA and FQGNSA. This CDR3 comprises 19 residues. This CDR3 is CASSLPLTPSGSDTGELFF. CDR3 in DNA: TGTGCCAGCAGCTTACCCCTTACGCCTAGCGGGAGTGACACCGGGGAGCTGTTTTTT.

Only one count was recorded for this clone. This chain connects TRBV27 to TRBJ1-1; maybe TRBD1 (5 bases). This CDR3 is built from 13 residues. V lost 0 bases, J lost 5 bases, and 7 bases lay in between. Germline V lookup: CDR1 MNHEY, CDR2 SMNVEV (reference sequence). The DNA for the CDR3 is TGTGCCAGCAGTTTATCGGGGGGTACTGAAGCTTTCTTT. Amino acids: CASSLSGGTEAFF.